What follows is one TCR beta chain and its context. This sequence may be a read error, since a much larger clone differs from it by one base. These data come from a study of molecular identifiers for immune sequencing clone quantification. The CDR3 runs 13 residues. Germline CDR1 is PRHDT and CDR2 is FYEKMQ (reference sequence). V gave up 1 base and J gave up 10 bases, with 11 bases separating them. Listed TCR primers and previously described methods were used for bulk TCR libraries. MiXCR was run by TCRdb on the PCR reads, yielding one entry per CDR3 protein. The repertoire holds around 100,000 distinct CDR3 sequences, with roughly a third as singletons. Libraries of naive CD8 cells were prepared from approximately 20,000 to 1,000,000 sorted cells using 10%, 30% or 50% RNA.

The sequence was collected from a human donor in good health. Some libraries in this study had Jurkat cell RNA spiked in. The specimen was naive CD8+ T cells from blood, with Jurkat cell RNA spiked in. Subset: FACS-sorted CD8+CD4-CCR7+CD45RA+ naive T cells. The chain joins TRBV13 to TRBJ2-1; D gene ambiguous. The CDR3 DNA reads as TGTGCCAGCAGCTTAGACCGCCCCAAAGAGCAGTTCTTC. As protein: CASSLDRPKEQFF.